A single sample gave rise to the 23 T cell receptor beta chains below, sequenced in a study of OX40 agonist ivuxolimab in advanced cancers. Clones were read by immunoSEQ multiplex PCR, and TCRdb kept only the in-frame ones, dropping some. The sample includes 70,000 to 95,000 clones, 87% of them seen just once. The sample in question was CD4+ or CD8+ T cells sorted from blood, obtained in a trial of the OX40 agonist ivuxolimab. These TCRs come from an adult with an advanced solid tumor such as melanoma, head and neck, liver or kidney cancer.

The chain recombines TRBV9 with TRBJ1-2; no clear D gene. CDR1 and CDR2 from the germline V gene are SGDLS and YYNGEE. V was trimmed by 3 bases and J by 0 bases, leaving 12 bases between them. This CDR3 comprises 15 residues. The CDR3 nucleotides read TGTGCCAGCAGCGCCACAGCTATCGCTAACTATGGCTACACCTTC. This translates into CASSATAIANYGYTF.

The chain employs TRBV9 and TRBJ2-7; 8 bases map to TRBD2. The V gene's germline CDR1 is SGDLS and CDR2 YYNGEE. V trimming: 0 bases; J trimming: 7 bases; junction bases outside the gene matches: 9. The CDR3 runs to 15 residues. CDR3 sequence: CASSVEPAGAGEQYF. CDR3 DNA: TGTGCCAGCAGCGTAGAACCAGCGGGAGCTGGGGAGCAGTACTTC. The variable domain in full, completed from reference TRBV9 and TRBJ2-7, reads DSGVTQTPKHLITATGQRVTLRCSPRSGDLSVYWYQQSLDQGLQFLIQYYNGEERAKGNILERFSAQQFPDLHSELNLSSLELGDSALYFCASSVEPAGAGEQYFGPGTRLTVT.

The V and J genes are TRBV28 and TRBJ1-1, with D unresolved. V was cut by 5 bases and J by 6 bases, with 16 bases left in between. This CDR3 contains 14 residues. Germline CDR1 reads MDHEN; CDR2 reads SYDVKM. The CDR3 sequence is CASSPPGGGSEAFF. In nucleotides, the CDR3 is TGTGCCAGCAGTCCGCCGGGAGGAGGGTCTGAAGCTTTCTTT.

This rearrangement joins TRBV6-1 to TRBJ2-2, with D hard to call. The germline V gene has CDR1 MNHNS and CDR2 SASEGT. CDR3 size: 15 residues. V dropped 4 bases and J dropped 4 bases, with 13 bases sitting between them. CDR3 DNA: TGTGCCAGCAGTGGGGCCTGGACGGGCACCGGGGAGCTGTTTTTT. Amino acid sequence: CASSGAWTGTGELFF.

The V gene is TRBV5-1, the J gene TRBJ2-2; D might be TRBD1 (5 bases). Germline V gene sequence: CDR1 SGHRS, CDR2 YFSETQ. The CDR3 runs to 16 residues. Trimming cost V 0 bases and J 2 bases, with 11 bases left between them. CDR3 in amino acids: CASSLVGRTNTGELFF. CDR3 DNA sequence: TGCGCCAGCAGCTTGGTCGGCCGGACAAACACCGGGGAGCTGTTTTTT.

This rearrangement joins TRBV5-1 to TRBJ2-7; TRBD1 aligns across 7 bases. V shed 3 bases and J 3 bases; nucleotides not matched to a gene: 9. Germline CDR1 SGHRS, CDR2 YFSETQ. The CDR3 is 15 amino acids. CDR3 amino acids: CASSWGTAKNYEQYF. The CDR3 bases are TGCGCCAGCAGCTGGGGGACAGCGAAAAACTACGAGCAGTACTTC. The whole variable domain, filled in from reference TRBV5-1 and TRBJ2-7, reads KAGVTQTPRYLIKTRGQQVTLSCSPISGHRSVSWYQQTPGQGLQFLFEYFSETQRNKGNFPGRFSGRQFSNSRSEMNVSTLELGDSALYLCASSWGTAKNYEQYFGPGTRLTVT.

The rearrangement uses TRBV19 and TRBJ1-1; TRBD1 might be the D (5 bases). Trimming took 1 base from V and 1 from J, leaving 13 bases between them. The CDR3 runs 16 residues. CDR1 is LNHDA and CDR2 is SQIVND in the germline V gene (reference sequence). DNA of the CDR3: TGTGCCAGTAGTATAGGGGCGGGGACCGCGAACACTGAAGCTTTCTTT. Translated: CASSIGAGTANTEAFF. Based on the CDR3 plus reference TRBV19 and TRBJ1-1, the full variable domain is DGGITQSPKYLFRKEGQNVTLSCEQNLNHDAMYWYRQDPGQGLRLIYYSQIVNDFQKGDIAEGYSVSREKKESFPLTVTSAQKNPTAFYLCASSIGAGTANTEAFFGQGTRLTVV.

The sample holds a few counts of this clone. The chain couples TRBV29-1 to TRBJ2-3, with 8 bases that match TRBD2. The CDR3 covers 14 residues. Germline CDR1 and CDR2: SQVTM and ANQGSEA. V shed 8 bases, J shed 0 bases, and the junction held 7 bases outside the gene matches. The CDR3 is CSNGGGGSTDTQYF. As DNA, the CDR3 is TGCAGCAATGGTGGCGGGGGGAGCACAGATACGCAGTATTTT.

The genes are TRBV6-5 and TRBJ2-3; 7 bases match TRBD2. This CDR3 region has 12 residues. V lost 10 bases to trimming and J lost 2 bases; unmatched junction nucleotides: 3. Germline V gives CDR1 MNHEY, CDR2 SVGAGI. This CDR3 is CAIGTITDTQYF. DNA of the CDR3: TGTGCCATCGGGACTATCACAGATACGCAGTATTTT.

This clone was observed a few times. As DNA, the CDR3 is TGTGCCAGCAGCGTATCCAGCGGGGTCTACAATGAGCAGTTCTTC. Its translation is CASSVSSGVYNEQFF. The chain links TRBV9 to TRBJ2-1, with 7 positions matching TRBD2. The CDR3 spans 15 residues. V was pared by 1 base and J by 3 bases, with 4 bases of the junction left unmatched. Germline V gene sequence: CDR1 SGDLS, CDR2 YYNGEE.

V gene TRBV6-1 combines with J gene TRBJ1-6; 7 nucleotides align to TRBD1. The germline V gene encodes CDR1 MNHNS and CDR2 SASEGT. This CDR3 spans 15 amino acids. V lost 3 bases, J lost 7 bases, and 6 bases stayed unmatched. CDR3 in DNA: TGTGCCAGCAGTGAGCGGACAGGTGGCAATTCACCCCTCCACTTT. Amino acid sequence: CASSERTGGNSPLHF.

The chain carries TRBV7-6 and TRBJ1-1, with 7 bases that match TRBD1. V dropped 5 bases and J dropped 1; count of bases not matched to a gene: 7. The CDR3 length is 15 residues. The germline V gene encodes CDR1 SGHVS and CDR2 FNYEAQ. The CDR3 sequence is CASSGQTGWNTEAFF. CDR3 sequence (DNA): TGTGCCAGCAGCGGCCAGACAGGGTGGAACACTGAAGCTTTCTTT.

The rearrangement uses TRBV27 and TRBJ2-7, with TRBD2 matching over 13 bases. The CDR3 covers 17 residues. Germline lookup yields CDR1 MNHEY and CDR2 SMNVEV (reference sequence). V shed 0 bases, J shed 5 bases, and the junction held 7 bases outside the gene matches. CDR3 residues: CASSLSPRGTSGNEQYF. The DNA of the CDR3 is TGTGCCAGCAGTTTATCCCCCCGAGGGACTAGCGGGAACGAGCAGTACTTC.

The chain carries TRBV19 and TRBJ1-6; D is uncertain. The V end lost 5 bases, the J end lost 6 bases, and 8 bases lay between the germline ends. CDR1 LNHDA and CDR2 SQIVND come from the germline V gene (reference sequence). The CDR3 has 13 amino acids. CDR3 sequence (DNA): TGTGCCAGTAGTGTTGGCAGTAATTCACCCCTCCACTTT. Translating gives CASSVGSNSPLHF.

The CDR3 loop is CASSLDRSSPLHF. The CDR3 nucleotides read TGTGCCAGCAGCTTAGACAGGAGTTCACCCCTCCACTTT. V gene TRBV11-3 combines with J gene TRBJ1-6, with D unresolved. Between the trimmed V and J ends, which lost 0 bases and 9 bases, there was a span of 6 bases. This CDR3 is 13 amino acids long. In germline, CDR1 is SGHNT, CDR2 YENEEA.

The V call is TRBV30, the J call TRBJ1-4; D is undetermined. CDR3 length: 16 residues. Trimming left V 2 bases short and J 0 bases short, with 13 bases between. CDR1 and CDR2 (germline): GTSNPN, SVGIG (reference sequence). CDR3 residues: CAWSYGPPATNEKLFF. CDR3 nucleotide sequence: TGTGCCTGGAGTTACGGACCGCCAGCAACTAATGAAAAACTGTTTTTT.

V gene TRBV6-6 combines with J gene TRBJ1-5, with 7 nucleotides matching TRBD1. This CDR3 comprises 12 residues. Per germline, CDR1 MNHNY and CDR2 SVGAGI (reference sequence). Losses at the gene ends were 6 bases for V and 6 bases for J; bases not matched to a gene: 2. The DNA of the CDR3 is TGTGCCAGCAGCACAGGGGTTCAGCCCCAGCATTTT. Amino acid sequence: CASSTGVQPQHF.

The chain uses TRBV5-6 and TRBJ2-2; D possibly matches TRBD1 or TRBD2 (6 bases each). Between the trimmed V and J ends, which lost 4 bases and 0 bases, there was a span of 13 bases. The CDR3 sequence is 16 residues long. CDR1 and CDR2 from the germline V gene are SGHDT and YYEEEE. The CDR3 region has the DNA TGTGCCAGCAGCCCCGAGGGGGGCTCGAACACCGGGGAGCTGTTTTTT. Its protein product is CASSPEGGSNTGELFF.

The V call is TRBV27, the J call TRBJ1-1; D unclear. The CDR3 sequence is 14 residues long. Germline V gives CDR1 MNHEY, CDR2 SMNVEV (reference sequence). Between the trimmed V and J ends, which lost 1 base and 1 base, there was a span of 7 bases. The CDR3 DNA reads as TGTGCCAGCAGTTTATGGGCACAGAACACTGAAGCTTTCTTT. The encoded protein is CASSLWAQNTEAFF.

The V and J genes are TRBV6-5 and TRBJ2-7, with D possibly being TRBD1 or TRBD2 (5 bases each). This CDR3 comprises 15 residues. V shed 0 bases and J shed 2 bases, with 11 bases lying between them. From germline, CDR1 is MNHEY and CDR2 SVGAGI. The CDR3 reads CASSYSPGRTYEQYF. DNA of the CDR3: TGTGCCAGCAGTTACTCTCCGGGACGAACCTACGAGCAGTACTTC.

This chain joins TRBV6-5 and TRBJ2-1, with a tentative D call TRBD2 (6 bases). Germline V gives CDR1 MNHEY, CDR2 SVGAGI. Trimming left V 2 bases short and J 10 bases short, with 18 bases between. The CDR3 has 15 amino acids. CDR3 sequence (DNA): TGTGCCAGCAGTTACCGGGGACTCCTCGGCGGAGAGCAGTTCTTC. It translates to CASSYRGLLGGEQFF.

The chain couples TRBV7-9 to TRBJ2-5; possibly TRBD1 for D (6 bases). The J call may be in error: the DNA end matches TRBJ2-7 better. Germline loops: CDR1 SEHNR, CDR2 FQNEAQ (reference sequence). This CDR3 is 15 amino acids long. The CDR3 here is CASSRFRGSSYEQYF. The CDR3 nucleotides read TGTGCCAGCAGCCGGTTTAGGGGGAGCTCCTACGAGCAGTACTTC.

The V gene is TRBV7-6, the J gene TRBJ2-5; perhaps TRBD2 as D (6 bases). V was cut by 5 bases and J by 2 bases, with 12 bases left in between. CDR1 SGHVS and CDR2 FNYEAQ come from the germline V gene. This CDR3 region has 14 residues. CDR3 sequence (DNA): TGTGCCAGCAGCCGAGCCGGGAGACAAGAGACCCAGTACTTC. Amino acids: CASSRAGRQETQYF.